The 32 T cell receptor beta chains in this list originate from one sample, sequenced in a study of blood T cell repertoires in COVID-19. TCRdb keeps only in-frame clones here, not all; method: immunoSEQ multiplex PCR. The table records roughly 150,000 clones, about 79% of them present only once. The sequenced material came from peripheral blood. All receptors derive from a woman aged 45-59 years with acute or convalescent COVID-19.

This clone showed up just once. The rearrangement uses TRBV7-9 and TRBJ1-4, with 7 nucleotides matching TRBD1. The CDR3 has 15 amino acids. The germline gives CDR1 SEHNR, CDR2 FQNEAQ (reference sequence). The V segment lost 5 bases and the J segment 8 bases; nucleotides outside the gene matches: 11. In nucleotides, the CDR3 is TGTGCCAGCAGCGAACCGACAGGGTTAGGAGAAAAACTGTTTTTT. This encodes CASSEPTGLGEKLFF.

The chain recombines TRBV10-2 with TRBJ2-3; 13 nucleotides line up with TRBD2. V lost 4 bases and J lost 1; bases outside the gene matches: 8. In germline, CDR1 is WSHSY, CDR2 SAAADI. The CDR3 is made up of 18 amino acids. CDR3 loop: CASSVLAGGQGGTDTQYF. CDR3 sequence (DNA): TGCGCCAGCAGTGTACTAGCGGGGGGGCAGGGTGGCACAGATACGCAGTATTTT.

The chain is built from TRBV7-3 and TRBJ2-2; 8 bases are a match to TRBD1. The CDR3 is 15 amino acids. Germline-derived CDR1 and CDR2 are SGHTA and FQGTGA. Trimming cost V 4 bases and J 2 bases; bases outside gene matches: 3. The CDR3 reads CASSSDRANTGELFF. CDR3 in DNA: TGTGCCAGCAGCTCGGACAGGGCCAACACCGGGGAGCTGTTTTTT.

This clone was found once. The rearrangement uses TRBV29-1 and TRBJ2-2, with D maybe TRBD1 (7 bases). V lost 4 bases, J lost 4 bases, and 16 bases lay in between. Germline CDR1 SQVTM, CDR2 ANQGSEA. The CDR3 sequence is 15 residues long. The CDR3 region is CSVVVRGRSTGELFF. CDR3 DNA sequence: TGCAGCGTTGTGGTCAGGGGGAGGAGCACCGGGGAGCTGTTTTTT.

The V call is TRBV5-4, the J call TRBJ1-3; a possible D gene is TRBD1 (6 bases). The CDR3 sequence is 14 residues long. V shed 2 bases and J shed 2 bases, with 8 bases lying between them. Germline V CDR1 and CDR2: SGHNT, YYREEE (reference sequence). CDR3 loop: CASSFAGAGNTIYF. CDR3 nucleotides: TGTGCCAGCAGCTTTGCAGGGGCTGGAAACACCATATATTTT.

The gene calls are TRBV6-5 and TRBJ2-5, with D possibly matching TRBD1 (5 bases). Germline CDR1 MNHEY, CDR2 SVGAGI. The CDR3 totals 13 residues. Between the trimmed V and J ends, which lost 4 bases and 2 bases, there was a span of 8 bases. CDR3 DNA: TGTGCCAGCAGTTCGGACACTCAAGAGACCCAGTACTTC. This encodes CASSSDTQETQYF.

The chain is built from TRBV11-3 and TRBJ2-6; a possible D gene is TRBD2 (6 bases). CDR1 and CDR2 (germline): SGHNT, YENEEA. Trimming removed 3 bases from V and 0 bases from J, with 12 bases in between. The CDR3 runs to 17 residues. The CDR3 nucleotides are TGTGCCAGCAGCTTCGCGGGACGGGGCTCTGGGGCCAACGTCCTGACTTTC. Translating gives CASSFAGRGSGANVLTF.

The CDR3 DNA is TGCGCCAGCAGCCAAGATCCTTTCACAGATACGCAGTATTTT. This translates into CASSQDPFTDTQYF. The rearrangement joins TRBV4-3 to TRBJ2-3, with D hard to call. This CDR3 region has 14 residues. Trimming pared 0 bases from V and 2 bases from J, leaving 6 bases between. Germline CDR1 LGHNA, CDR2 YSLEER.

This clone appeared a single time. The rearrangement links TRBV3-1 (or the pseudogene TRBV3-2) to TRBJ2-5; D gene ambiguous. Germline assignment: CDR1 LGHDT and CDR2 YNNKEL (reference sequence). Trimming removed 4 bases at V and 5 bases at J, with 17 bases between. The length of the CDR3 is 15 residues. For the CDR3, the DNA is TGTGCCAGCAGCCGCCGATCAAACTATCGGGAGACCCAGTACTTC. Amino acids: CASSRRSNYRETQYF.

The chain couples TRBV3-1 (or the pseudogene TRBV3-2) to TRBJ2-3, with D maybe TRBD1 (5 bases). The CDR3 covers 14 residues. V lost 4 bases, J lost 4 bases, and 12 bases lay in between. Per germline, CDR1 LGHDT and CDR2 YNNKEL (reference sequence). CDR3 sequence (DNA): TGTGCCAGCAGCCCGGTGCAGGGATCAGATACGCAGTATTTT. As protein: CASSPVQGSDTQYF.

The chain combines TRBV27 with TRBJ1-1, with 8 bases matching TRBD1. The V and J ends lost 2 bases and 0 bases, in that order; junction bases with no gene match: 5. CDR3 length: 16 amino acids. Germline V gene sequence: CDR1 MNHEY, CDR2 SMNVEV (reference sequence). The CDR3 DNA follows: TGTGCCAGCAGTTTAGGTCAGGGGGCCGTGAACACTGAAGCTTTCTTT. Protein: CASSLGQGAVNTEAFF.

CDR3: CASSYPARGRATNYGYTF. The CDR3 DNA reads TGTGCCAGCAGTTACCCCGCGCGTGGCAGGGCGACCAACTATGGCTACACCTTC. V and J are TRBV6-2 or TRBV6-3 and TRBJ1-2; perhaps TRBD1 as D (5 bases). Germline V gene lookup returns CDR1 MNHEY and CDR2 SVGEGT. The length of the CDR3 is 18 residues. The V end lost 2 bases, the J end lost 2 bases, and 21 bases lay between the germline ends.

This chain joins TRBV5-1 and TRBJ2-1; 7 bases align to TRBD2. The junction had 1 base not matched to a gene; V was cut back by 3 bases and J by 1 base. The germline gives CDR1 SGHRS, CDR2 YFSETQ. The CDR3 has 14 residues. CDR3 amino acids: CASSWGGSYNEQFF. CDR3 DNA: TGCGCCAGCAGCTGGGGGGGATCCTACAATGAGCAGTTCTTC. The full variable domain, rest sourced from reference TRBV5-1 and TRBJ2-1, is KAGVTQTPRYLIKTRGQQVTLSCSPISGHRSVSWYQQTPGQGLQFLFEYFSETQRNKGNFPGRFSGRQFSNSRSEMNVSTLELGDSALYLCASSWGGSYNEQFFGPGTRLTVL.

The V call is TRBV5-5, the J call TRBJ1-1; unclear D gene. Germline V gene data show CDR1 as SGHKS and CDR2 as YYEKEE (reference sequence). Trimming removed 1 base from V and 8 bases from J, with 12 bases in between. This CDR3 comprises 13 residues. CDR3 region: CASSLNPGWEAFF. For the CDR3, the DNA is TGTGCCAGCAGCTTGAATCCGGGGTGGGAAGCTTTCTTT.

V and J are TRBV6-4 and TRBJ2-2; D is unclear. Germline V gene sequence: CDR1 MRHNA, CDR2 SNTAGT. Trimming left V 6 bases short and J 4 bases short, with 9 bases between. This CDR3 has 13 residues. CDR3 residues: CASSPLATGELFF. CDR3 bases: TGTGCCAGCAGCCCACTTGCCACCGGGGAGCTGTTTTTT.

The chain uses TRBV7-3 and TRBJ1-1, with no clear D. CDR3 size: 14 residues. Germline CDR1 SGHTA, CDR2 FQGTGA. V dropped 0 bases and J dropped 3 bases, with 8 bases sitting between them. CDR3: CASSLTVRDTEAFF. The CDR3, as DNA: TGTGCCAGCAGCTTAACAGTACGGGACACTGAAGCTTTCTTT.

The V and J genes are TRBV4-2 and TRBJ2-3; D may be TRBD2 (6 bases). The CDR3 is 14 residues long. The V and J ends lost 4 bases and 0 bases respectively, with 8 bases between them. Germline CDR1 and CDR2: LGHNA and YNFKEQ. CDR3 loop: CASSLGLSTDTQYF. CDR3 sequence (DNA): TGTGCCAGCAGCCTGGGACTTAGCACAGATACGCAGTATTTT.

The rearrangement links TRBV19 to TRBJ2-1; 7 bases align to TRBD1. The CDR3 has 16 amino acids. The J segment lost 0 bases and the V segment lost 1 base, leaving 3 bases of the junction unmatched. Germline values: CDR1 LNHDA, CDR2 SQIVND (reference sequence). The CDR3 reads CASSIVPGGSYNEQFF. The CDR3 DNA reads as TGTGCCAGTAGTATAGTACCAGGGGGCTCCTACAATGAGCAGTTCTTC.

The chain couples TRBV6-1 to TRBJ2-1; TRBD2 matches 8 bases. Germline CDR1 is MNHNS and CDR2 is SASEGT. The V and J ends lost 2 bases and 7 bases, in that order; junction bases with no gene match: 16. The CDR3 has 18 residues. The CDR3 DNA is TGTGCCAGCAGTGAAAAGGCGGATCGGCTAGCGGGCAGGAATGAGCAGTTCTTC. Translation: CASSEKADRLAGRNEQFF.

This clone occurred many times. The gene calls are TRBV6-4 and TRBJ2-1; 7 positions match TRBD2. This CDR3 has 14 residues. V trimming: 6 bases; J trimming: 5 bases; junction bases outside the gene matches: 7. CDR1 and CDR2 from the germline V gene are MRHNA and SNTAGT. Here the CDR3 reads CASSPGGINNEQFF. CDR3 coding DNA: TGTGCCAGCAGCCCGGGGGGAATCAACAATGAGCAGTTCTTC.

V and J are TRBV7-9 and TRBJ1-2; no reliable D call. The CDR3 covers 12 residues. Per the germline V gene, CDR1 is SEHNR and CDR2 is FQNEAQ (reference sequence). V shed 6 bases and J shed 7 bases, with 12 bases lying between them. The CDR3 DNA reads TGTGCCAGCAGAACGGAGAGAGGTGGCTACACCTTC. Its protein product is CASRTERGGYTF.

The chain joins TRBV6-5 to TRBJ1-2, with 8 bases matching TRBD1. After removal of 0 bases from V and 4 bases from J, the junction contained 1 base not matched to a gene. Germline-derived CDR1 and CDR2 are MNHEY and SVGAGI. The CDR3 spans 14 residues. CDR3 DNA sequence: TGTGCCAGCAGTTACTCCCAGGGGGCCTATGGCTACACCTTC. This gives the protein CASSYSQGAYGYTF.

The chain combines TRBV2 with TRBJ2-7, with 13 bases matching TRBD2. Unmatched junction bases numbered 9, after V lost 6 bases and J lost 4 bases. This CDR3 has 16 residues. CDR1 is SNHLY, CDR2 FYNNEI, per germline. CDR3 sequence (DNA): TGTGCCAGCAGCGGACTAGCGGGGGCCCAGAGGTACGAGCAGTACTTC. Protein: CASSGLAGAQRYEQYF.

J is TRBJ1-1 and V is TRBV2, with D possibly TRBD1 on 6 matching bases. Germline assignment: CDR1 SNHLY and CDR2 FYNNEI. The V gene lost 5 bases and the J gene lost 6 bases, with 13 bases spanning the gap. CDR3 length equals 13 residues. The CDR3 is CASSPTGGPEAFF. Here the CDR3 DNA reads TGTGCCAGCAGTCCCACGGGGGGGCCTGAAGCTTTCTTT.

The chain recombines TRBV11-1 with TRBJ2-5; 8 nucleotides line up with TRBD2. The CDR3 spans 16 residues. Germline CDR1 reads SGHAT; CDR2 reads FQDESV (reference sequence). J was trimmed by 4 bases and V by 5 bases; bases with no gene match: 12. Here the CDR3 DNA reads TGTGCCAGCAGCCGAGAAGCGGGGGCCACCGCAGAGACCCAGTACTTC. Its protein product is CASSREAGATAETQYF.

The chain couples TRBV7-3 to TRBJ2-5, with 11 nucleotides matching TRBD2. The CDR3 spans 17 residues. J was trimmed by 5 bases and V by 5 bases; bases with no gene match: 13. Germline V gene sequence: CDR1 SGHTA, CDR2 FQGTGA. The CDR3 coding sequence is TGTGCCAGCAGCCGGGTTGGGCTAGCGGGGGGTCGGGAGACCCAGTACTTC. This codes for CASSRVGLAGGRETQYF.

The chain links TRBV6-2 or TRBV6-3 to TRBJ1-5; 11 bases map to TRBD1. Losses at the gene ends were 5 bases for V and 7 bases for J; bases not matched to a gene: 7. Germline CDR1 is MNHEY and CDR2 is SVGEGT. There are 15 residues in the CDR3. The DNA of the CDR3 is TGTGCCAGCAGTCCACGGGGACAGGGGGGACAGCCCCAGCATTTT. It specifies CASSPRGQGGQPQHF.

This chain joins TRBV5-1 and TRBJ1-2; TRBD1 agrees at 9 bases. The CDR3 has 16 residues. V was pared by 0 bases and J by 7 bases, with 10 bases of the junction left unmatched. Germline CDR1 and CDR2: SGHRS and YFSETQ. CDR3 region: CASSLGQGVTQTGYTF. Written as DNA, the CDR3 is TGCGCCAGCAGCTTGGGACAGGGGGTAACCCAAACTGGCTACACCTTC.

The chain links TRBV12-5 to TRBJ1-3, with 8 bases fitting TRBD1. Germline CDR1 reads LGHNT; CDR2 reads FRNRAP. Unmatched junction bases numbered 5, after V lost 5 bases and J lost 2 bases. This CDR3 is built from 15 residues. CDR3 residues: CASGPQGVTGNTIYF. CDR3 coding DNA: TGTGCTAGTGGTCCACAGGGGGTGACTGGAAACACCATATATTTT.

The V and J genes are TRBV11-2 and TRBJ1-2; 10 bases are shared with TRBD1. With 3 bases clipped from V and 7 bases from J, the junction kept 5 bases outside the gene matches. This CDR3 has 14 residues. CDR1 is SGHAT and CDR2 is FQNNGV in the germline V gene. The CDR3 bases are TGTGCCAGCAGCTTTGCGACAGGGGGCTCTGGCTACACCTTC. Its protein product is CASSFATGGSGYTF.

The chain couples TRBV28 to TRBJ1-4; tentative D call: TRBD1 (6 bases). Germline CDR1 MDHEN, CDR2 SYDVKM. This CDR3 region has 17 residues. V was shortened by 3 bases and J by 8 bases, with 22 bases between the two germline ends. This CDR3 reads CASSFVVEYREGEKLFF. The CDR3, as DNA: TGTGCCAGCAGTTTTGTAGTCGAGTACAGGGAGGGGGAAAAACTGTTTTTT.

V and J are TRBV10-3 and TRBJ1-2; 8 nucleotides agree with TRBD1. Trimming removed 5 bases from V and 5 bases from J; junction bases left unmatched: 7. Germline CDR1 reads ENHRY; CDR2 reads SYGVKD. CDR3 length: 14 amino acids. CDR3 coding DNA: TGTGCCATCAGTATAGGCAGGGGGCGGTATGGCTACACCTTC. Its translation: CAISIGRGRYGYTF.